This passage covers 2 T cell receptor beta chains from one sample sequenced in a study of cytomegalovirus exposure and HLA in healthy donors. The PCR ran on 60 Vbeta and 13 Jbeta primers. This table comes from immunoSEQ multiplex PCR, and its TCRdb copy is limited to in-frame clones, with some not included. The table shows over 150,000 clones, with 77% occurring only once. The sample comprised PBMCs. Receptor source: a man under 40 in good health and CMV-seropositive.

The chain uses TRBV5-1 and TRBJ2-7, with 9 bases that match TRBD1. Germline V CDR1 and CDR2: SGHRS, YFSETQ. The V segment lost 4 bases and the J segment 4 bases; nucleotides outside the gene matches: 12. The CDR3 runs to 16 residues. In DNA form, the CDR3 reads TGCGCCAGCAGCACAGGTATGACAGGGGGAAGGTACGAGCAGTACTTC. The encoded protein is CASSTGMTGGRYEQYF.

The chain carries TRBV29-1 and TRBJ1-1; 9 nucleotides line up with TRBD1. Germline CDR1 is SQVTM and CDR2 is ANQGSEA. V shed 6 bases and J 4 bases; nucleotides not matched to a gene: 6. CDR3 length: 13 residues. In DNA form, the CDR3 reads TGCAGCGTAGCCCCGGGACAGGGCACTGAAGCTTTCTTT. As protein: CSVAPGQGTEAFF.